This TCR beta chain was identified in a study of cytomegalovirus exposure and HLA in healthy donors. The CDR3 length is 15 residues. Trimming removed 0 bases at V and 2 bases at J, with 10 bases between. Germline CDR1 is MNHEY and CDR2 is SVGAGI. Primers included in the PCR were 60 Vbeta and 13 Jbeta primers. The data were produced by immunoSEQ multiplex PCR, yet TCRdb's version contains in-frame clones alone and is incomplete. This table holds 95,000 to 150,000 clones, around 84% found once. This clone showed up just a few times. As yet, its antigen is unknown. Regarding the study as a whole: TCR beta V- and J-gene trimming was later associated with a missense DCLRE1C variant. As immune exposure information, only CMV serostatus was available.

The chain couples TRBV6-5 to TRBJ1-2; D gene uncertain. The sequenced sample was PBMCs. This receptor was obtained from a middle-aged woman in good health and CMV-seronegative. The CDR3 is CASSYSPTYNYGYTF. In DNA, the CDR3 is TGTGCCAGCAGTTACTCACCAACATACAACTATGGCTACACCTTC.